The TCR beta chain under discussion was sequenced for a study of CD8+CD57+ T cells in acquired aplastic anemia. Whole-study context: The mean DNA yield obtained from sorted CD4+ and CD8+ cells came to approximately 3 ug. CD4+ cell libraries from healthy donors averaged about 10.8 million reads. Study-level points and caveats: Any difference that existed in CD8+ Simpson's diversity between patients and controls was not significant.

In regard to this clonotype: As yet, its antigen is unknown.

Genomic DNA templated the TCR beta VDJ and CDR3 profiling. Via MiXCR, TCRdb re-called the reads, giving one row per CDR3 protein. The sample consists of about 170,000 distinct CDR3 sequences, approximately 60% of them appearing once. V lost 6 bases and J lost 2, with 15 bases in between. CDR3 length: 14 amino acids. In germline, CDR1 is SGHDT, CDR2 YYEEEE. Sequencing was done on a sample of sorted CD4+, CD8+, or CD8+CD57+ T cells (not recorded which) from PBMCs. V usage is TRBV5-6 and J usage is TRBJ2-7, with D uncertain. The receptor was isolated from a human donor in good health. Here the CDR3 DNA reads TGTGCCAGCACCACCGCCGGTCTGACCTACGAGCAGTACTTC. It is translated as CASTTAGLTYEQYF.